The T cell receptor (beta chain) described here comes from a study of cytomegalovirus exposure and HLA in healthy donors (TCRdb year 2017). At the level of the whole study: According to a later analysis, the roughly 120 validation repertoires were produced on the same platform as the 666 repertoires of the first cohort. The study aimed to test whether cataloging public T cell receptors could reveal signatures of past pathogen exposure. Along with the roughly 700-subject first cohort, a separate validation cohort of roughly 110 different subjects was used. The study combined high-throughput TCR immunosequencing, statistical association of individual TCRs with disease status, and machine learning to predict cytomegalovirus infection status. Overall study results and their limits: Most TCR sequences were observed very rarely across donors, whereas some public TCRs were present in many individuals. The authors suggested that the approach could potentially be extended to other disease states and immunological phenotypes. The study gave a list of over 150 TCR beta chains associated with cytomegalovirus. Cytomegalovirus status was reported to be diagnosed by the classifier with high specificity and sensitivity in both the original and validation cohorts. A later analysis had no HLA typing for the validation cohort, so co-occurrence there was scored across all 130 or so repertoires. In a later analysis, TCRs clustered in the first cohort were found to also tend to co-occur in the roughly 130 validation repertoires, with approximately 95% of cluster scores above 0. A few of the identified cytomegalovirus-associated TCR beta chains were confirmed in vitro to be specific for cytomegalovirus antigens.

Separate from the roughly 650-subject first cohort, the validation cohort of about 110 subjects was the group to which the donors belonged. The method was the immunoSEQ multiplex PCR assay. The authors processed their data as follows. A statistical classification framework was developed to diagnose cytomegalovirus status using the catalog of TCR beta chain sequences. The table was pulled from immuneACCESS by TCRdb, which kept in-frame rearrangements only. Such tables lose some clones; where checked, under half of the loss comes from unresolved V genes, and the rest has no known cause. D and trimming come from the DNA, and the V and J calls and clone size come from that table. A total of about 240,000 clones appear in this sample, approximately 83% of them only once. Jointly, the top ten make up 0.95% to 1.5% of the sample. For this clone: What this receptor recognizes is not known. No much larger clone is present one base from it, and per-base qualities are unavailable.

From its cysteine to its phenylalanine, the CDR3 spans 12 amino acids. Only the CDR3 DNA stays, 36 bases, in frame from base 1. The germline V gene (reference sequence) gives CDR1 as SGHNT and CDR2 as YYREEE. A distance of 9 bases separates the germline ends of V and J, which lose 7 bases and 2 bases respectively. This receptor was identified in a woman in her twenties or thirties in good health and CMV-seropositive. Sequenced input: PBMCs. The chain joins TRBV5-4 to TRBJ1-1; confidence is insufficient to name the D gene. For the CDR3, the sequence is CASSNRNTEAFF. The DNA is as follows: TGTGCCAGCTCAAACAGAAACACTGAAGCTTTCTTT. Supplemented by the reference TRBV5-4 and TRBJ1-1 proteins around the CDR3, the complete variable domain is ETGVTQSPTHLIKTRGQQVTLRCSSQSGHNTVSWYQQALGQGPQFIFQYYREEENGRGNFPPRFSGLQFPNYSSELNVNALELDDSALYLCASSNRNTEAFFGQGTRLTVV.